These 22 T cell receptor beta chains originate from one sample sequenced in a study of blood T cell repertoires in COVID-19. Here immunoSEQ multiplex PCR was the method, and the copy in TCRdb shows in-frame clones only, minus some. The table shows 410,000 or so clones, with about nine tenths occurring only once. The sample comprised peripheral blood. These receptors were obtained from a middle-aged woman with COVID-19, enrolled during active disease.

The V gene is TRBV11-2, the J gene TRBJ2-1; TRBD1 is a possible D gene (5 bases). Germline V CDR1 and CDR2: SGHAT, FQNNGV. V lost 4 bases and J lost 4, with 14 bases in between. The CDR3 spans 15 residues. CDR3 residues: CASSSSGQGYNEQFF. CDR3 nucleotide sequence: TGTGCCAGCAGCTCCTCTGGTCAGGGATACAATGAGCAGTTCTTC. Full variable domain (outside the CDR3, taken from reference TRBV11-2 and TRBJ2-1): EAGVAQSPRYKIIEKRQSVAFWCNPISGHATLYWYQQILGQGPKLLIQFQNNGVVDDSQLPKDRFSAERLKGVDSTLKIQPAKLEDSAVYLCASSSSGQGYNEQFFGPGTRLTVL.

The chain couples TRBV5-1 to TRBJ2-7; D remains ambiguous. Trimming left V 0 bases short and J 2 bases short, with 9 bases between. The CDR3 has 14 residues. Germline lookup yields CDR1 SGHRS and CDR2 YFSETQ. For the CDR3, the DNA is TGCGCCAGCAGCTTGGACATAACAGCCTACGAGCAGTACTTC. Translated, it gives CASSLDITAYEQYF. Variable domain in full (rest from reference TRBV5-1 and TRBJ2-7): KAGVTQTPRYLIKTRGQQVTLSCSPISGHRSVSWYQQTPGQGLQFLFEYFSETQRNKGNFPGRFSGRQFSNSRSEMNVSTLELGDSALYLCASSLDITAYEQYFGPGTRLTVT.

This rearrangement joins TRBV7-2 to TRBJ2-1; weak D call: TRBD1 (5 bases). From germline, CDR1 is SGHTA and CDR2 FQGNSA. The V and J ends lost 6 bases and 9 bases respectively, with 9 bases between them. The CDR3 extends over 11 amino acids. As DNA, the CDR3 is TGTGCCAGCAGGGTTGGGGCTGAGCAGTTCTTC. Translation: CASRVGAEQFF.

The rearrangement joins TRBV7-9 to TRBJ2-7; D is perhaps TRBD2 (6 bases). V was trimmed by 3 bases and J by 1 base, leaving 10 bases between them. Germline V gene lookup returns CDR1 SEHNR and CDR2 FQNEAQ (reference sequence). CDR3 length equals 14 residues. The CDR3 DNA reads as TGTGCCAGCAGCTTGACCGGGACTTCCTACGAGCAGTACTTC. Translating it yields CASSLTGTSYEQYF. Full variable domain (outside the CDR3, taken from reference TRBV7-9 and TRBJ2-7): DTGVSQNPRHKITKRGQNVTFRCDPISEHNRLYWYRQTLGQGPEFLTYFQNEAQLEKSRLLSDRFSAERPKGSFSTLEIQRTEQGDSAMYLCASSLTGTSYEQYFGPGTRLTVT.

The gene calls are TRBV9 and TRBJ2-1; D uncertain. The V gene lost 4 bases and the J gene lost 5 bases, with 10 bases spanning the gap. The CDR3 length is 13 residues. The germline V gene encodes CDR1 SGDLS and CDR2 YYNGEE. CDR3 nucleotide sequence: TGTGCCAGCAGCTCCAATACTCACAATGAGCAGTTCTTC. Its translation: CASSSNTHNEQFF.

The rearrangement uses TRBV6-5 and TRBJ2-1; 9 positions match TRBD2. Germline V CDR1 and CDR2: MNHEY, SVGAGI. Losses at the gene ends were 8 bases for V and 4 bases for J; bases not matched to a gene: 3. The CDR3 runs 13 residues. DNA for the CDR3: TGTGCCAGCGGCCTAGCGGGGTACAATGAGCAGTTCTTC. It encodes CASGLAGYNEQFF.

The gene calls are TRBV27 and TRBJ1-5, with D perhaps TRBD1 (6 bases). V was pared by 3 bases and J by 2 bases, with 11 bases between. This CDR3 region has 15 residues. Germline-derived CDR1 and CDR2 are MNHEY and SMNVEV (reference sequence). CDR3 residues: CASSFRGWGNQPQHF. The CDR3 nucleotides are TGTGCCAGCAGTTTCAGGGGTTGGGGCAATCAGCCCCAGCATTTT.

This clone was recorded a few times. Within the sample, other DNA sequences also encode this same CDR3. The V and J genes are TRBV2 and TRBJ2-3; D remains ambiguous. Trimming shortened V by 1 base and J by 4 bases, and 3 bases separated the two germline ends. CDR1 is SNHLY, CDR2 FYNNEI, per germline. The CDR3 length is 12 residues. The CDR3 DNA reads as TGTGCCAGCAGTGAAGTCGCAGATACGCAGTATTTT. Amino acids: CASSEVADTQYF.

The chain couples TRBV6-5 to TRBJ2-7; D perhaps matches TRBD1 (6 bases). The V end lost 6 bases, the J end lost 2 bases, and 11 bases lay between the germline ends. This CDR3 is 13 amino acids long. Germline V gene sequence: CDR1 MNHEY, CDR2 SVGAGI. This chain's CDR3 is CASSPGQTYEQYF. CDR3 DNA sequence: TGTGCCAGCAGCCCGGGACAAACCTACGAGCAGTACTTC.

This sequence joins TRBV5-8 and TRBJ2-5; no clear D gene. The V gene's germline CDR1 is SGHTS and CDR2 YDEGEE. The CDR3 runs to 13 residues. V was trimmed by 2 bases and J by 4 bases, leaving 9 bases between them. The CDR3 spells CASSFRFGETQYF. CDR3 bases: TGTGCCAGCAGCTTTCGTTTCGGAGAGACCCAGTACTTC.

The CDR3: CASLSGRIGDTQYF. The DNA for the CDR3 is TGTGCCAGCTTGAGCGGGAGGATTGGAGATACGCAGTATTTT. The chain links TRBV27 to TRBJ2-3, with TRBD2 identical over 9 bases. CDR1 is MNHEY, CDR2 SMNVEV, per germline (reference sequence). CDR3 length equals 14 residues. V shed 8 bases and J 5 bases; nucleotides not matched to a gene: 8.

This sequence joins TRBV6-6 and TRBJ2-7; TRBD1 is a possible D gene (6 bases). The CDR3 spans 14 residues. The V and J ends lost 6 bases and 6 bases respectively, with 18 bases between them. The germline gives CDR1 MNHNY, CDR2 SVGAGI (reference sequence). The CDR3 bases are TGTGCCAGCAGCCCAGCCTTCCAGGGGAGCGAGCAGTACTTC. It encodes CASSPAFQGSEQYF.

This chain uses TRBV5-6 with TRBJ1-4; 9 bases fit TRBD1. CDR1 and CDR2 (germline): SGHDT, YYEEEE. The CDR3 spans 14 residues. After removal of 2 bases from V and 8 bases from J, the junction contained 4 bases not matched to a gene. The CDR3, as DNA: TGTGCCAGCAGCTTCGGGACAGGGAGGGAAAAACTGTTTTTT. This codes for CASSFGTGREKLFF.

The chain links TRBV28 to TRBJ2-7; 11 bases are shared with TRBD2. Per germline, CDR1 MDHEN and CDR2 SYDVKM. CDR3 length: 15 residues. V lost 6 bases and J lost 5; bases outside the gene matches: 9. For the CDR3, the DNA is TGTGCCAGCAGCACAACTAGCGGGAGTGTTAACGAGCAGTACTTC. This gives the protein CASSTTSGSVNEQYF.

To note about this clone: At the DNA level, this CDR3 is encoded by other sequences in the same sample as well. The chain carries TRBV6-5 and TRBJ1-2, with TRBD1 as a possible D gene (6 bases). CDR1 MNHEY and CDR2 SVGAGI come from the germline V gene. The CDR3 consists of 12 residues. Trimming removed 5 bases from V and 7 bases from J, with 11 bases in between. CDR3 nucleotide sequence: TGTGCCAGCAGTCTACAGGGTTCTGGCTACACCTTC. Translated, it gives CASSLQGSGYTF.

The chain has TRBV4-3 and TRBJ2-2; D ambiguous. This CDR3 has 14 amino acids. The germline CDR1 and CDR2 sequences are LGHNA and YSLEER. Trimming stripped 5 bases from V and 6 bases from J, with 13 bases between. CDR3 in DNA: TGCGCCAGCAGCGCCATGGTTGGGCCCGGGGAGCTGTTTTTT. Amino acid sequence: CASSAMVGPGELFF.

This chain joins TRBV28 and TRBJ1-1; D is undetermined. Per germline, CDR1 MDHEN and CDR2 SYDVKM. The CDR3 contains 13 residues. Trimming shortened V by 2 bases and J by 5 bases, and 9 bases separated the two germline ends. CDR3: CASSLPGGTEAFF. For the CDR3, the DNA is TGTGCCAGCAGTTTACCGGGAGGGACTGAAGCTTTCTTT.

The V gene is TRBV27, the J gene TRBJ1-1, with a possible D match to TRBD1 (5 bases). The V end was cut by 5 bases, the J end by 2 bases, with 15 bases between. The length of the CDR3 is 15 residues. Germline lookup yields CDR1 MNHEY and CDR2 SMNVEV (reference sequence). The DNA of the CDR3 is TGTGCCAGCAGTACCCTTACGACAGTTAACACTGAAGCTTTCTTT. Protein: CASSTLTTVNTEAFF.

The chain employs TRBV6-5 and TRBJ2-7; 9 bases match TRBD2. The CDR3 loop spans 14 amino acids. The germline V gene has CDR1 MNHEY and CDR2 SVGAGI. After removal of 8 bases from V and 0 bases from J, the junction contained 5 bases not matched to a gene. DNA of the CDR3: TGTGCCAGCGGGCTAGCGGGAAGCTCCTACGAGCAGTACTTC. It codes for CASGLAGSSYEQYF.

V gene TRBV3-1 (or the pseudogene TRBV3-2) combines with J gene TRBJ2-5; possible D gene TRBD2, 5 bases. Germline CDR1 and CDR2: LGHDT and YNNKEL (reference sequence). The CDR3 sequence is 17 residues long. Trimming took 0 bases from V and 2 from J, leaving 16 bases between them. In DNA form, the CDR3 reads TGTGCCAGCAGCCAAGACCTGACGGGGTACTCTCAAGAGACCCAGTACTTC. Translated, it gives CASSQDLTGYSQETQYF.

The rearrangement uses TRBV5-8 and TRBJ2-2, with 10 bases fitting TRBD1. The CDR3 has 16 residues. Germline CDR1 SGHTS, CDR2 YDEGEE. With 3 bases clipped from V and 1 base from J, the junction kept 3 bases outside the gene matches. CDR3 in DNA: TGTGCCAGCAGCTATGACAGGGGGCGGAACACCGGGGAGCTGTTTTTT. Its protein is CASSYDRGRNTGELFF. Filled out from reference TRBV5-8 and TRBJ2-2, the complete variable domain reads EAGVTQSPTHLIKTRGQQATLRCSPISGHTSVYWYQQALGLGLQFLLWYDEGEERNRGNFPPRFSGRQFPNYSSELNVNALELEDSALYLCASSYDRGRNTGELFFGEGSRLTVL.

The rearrangement joins TRBV29-1 to TRBJ1-2; 9 nucleotides match TRBD1. Germline V gene lookup returns CDR1 SQVTM and CDR2 ANQGSEA. V lost 6 bases, J lost 7 bases, and 9 bases stayed unmatched. The length of the CDR3 is 13 residues. The DNA of the CDR3 is TGCAGCGTGCTACAGGGGGCGGGTGGTGGCTACACCTTC. Translating it yields CSVLQGAGGGYTF.